A single sample gave rise to the 20 T cell receptor beta chains below, sequenced in a study of cytomegalovirus exposure and HLA in healthy donors. The assay was immunoSEQ multiplex PCR, and TCRdb's table has in-frame clones only and misses some. The repertoire includes about 360,000 clones, more than 80% of them detected once, and under 0.9% sits in the top ten. Sequencing was done on a sample of PBMCs. Receptors were obtained from a young woman in good health and CMV-seronegative.

The chain uses TRBV6-5 and TRBJ1-1; D ambiguous. V dropped 6 bases and J dropped 4 bases, with 18 bases sitting between them. The germline CDR1 and CDR2 sequences are MNHEY and SVGAGI. The CDR3 contains 15 residues. The CDR3 nucleotides read TGTGCCAGCAGCTCTAGTCTGGTGAGCGGCACTGAAGCTTTCTTT. Translated: CASSSSLVSGTEAFF.

The chain carries TRBV5-4 and TRBJ2-7, with TRBD1 identical over 10 bases. Germline trimming cut 1 base from V and 4 bases from J; bases unmatched to any gene: 8. The CDR3 sequence is 16 residues long. CDR1 SGHNT and CDR2 YYREEE come from the germline V gene (reference sequence). This chain's CDR3 is CASSLMKGTGAYEQYF. CDR3 DNA sequence: TGTGCCAGCAGCTTGATGAAGGGGACAGGGGCTTACGAGCAGTACTTC.

The J gene is TRBJ2-1, the V gene TRBV29-1; 9 nucleotides align to TRBD1. V trimming: 6 bases; J trimming: 6 bases; junction bases outside the gene matches: 9. The CDR3 runs 14 residues. Per the germline V gene, CDR1 is SQVTM and CDR2 is ANQGSEA. The CDR3 DNA sequence: TGCAGCGTCGACCGGGACAGGGAGGTCAATGAGCAGTTCTTC. This translates into CSVDRDREVNEQFF.

The chain joins TRBV2 to TRBJ1-1; D remains ambiguous. Between the trimmed V and J ends, which lost 8 bases and 0 bases, there was a span of 7 bases. CDR1 is SNHLY, CDR2 FYNNEI, per germline. The CDR3 contains 12 residues. CDR3 nucleotides: TGTGCCAGCGTCAGATTGAACACTGAAGCTTTCTTT. Amino acid sequence: CASVRLNTEAFF.

The chain joins TRBV6-1 to TRBJ2-7; 8 bases map to TRBD1. Trimming cost V 7 bases and J 4 bases; bases outside gene matches: 9. The V gene's germline CDR1 is MNHNS and CDR2 SASEGT. The CDR3 is 14 residues long. The CDR3 sequence: CASTLTGARYEQYF. The CDR3 DNA reads as TGTGCCAGCACCTTGACAGGGGCAAGGTACGAGCAGTACTTC.

The chain employs TRBV6-5 and TRBJ1-2, with 9 nucleotides matching TRBD1. This CDR3 contains 15 residues. The germline gives CDR1 MNHEY, CDR2 SVGAGI. After removal of 1 base from V and 7 bases from J, the junction contained 7 bases not matched to a gene. The CDR3 nucleotides are TGTGCCAGCAGTTACTTGGGGGGACAGGGACGTGGCTACACCTTC. It yields the protein CASSYLGGQGRGYTF.

This sequence joins TRBV5-1 and TRBJ1-1; TRBD1 aligns across 11 bases. The germline CDR1 and CDR2 sequences are SGHRS and YFSETQ. The CDR3 extends over 16 amino acids. V shed 1 base and J 4 bases; nucleotides not matched to a gene: 6. CDR3 residues: CASSLWDRGSGTEAFF. The CDR3, as DNA: TGCGCCAGCAGCTTGTGGGACAGGGGGTCGGGCACTGAAGCTTTCTTT. Looking up the rest from reference TRBV5-1 and TRBJ1-1 gives the full variable domain: KAGVTQTPRYLIKTRGQQVTLSCSPISGHRSVSWYQQTPGQGLQFLFEYFSETQRNKGNFPGRFSGRQFSNSRSEMNVSTLELGDSALYLCASSLWDRGSGTEAFFGQGTRLTVV.

The genes are TRBV30 and TRBJ2-1, with a tentative D call TRBD2 (5 bases). This CDR3 has 13 residues. The V gene lost 3 bases and the J gene lost 0 bases, with 6 bases spanning the gap. Germline CDR1 reads GTSNPN; CDR2 reads SVGIG (reference sequence). The CDR3, as DNA: TGTGCCTGGAGCGGGAACTCCTACAATGAGCAGTTCTTC. Translating it yields CAWSGNSYNEQFF.

This clone has more than one count but fewer than ten. The gene calls are TRBV7-9 and TRBJ2-2; 8 bases fit TRBD2. Trimming took 8 bases from V and 4 from J; bases not matched to a gene: 12. This CDR3 spans 16 amino acids. Germline V gives CDR1 SEHNR, CDR2 FQNEAQ (reference sequence). For the CDR3, the DNA is TGTGCCAGCGTGAGGGCGGGACTAGGAGTCACCGGGGAGCTGTTTTTT. Translating it yields CASVRAGLGVTGELFF.

V and J are TRBV5-5 and TRBJ1-1; D uncertain. Germline lookup yields CDR1 SGHKS and CDR2 YYEKEE (reference sequence). V was pared by 1 base and J by 2 bases, with 12 bases between. The CDR3 is 15 amino acids. DNA for the CDR3: TGTGCCAGCAGCTTGCGTTCTGAGATCAACACTGAAGCTTTCTTT. Translated: CASSLRSEINTEAFF.

The chain joins TRBV4-1 to TRBJ2-7; 7 bases match TRBD1. V lost 4 bases to trimming and J lost 4 bases; unmatched junction nucleotides: 19. Germline CDR1 reads MGHRA; CDR2 reads YSYEKL. The CDR3 runs 18 residues. CDR3 residues: CASSLLLRAGTDRYEQYF. CDR3 DNA: TGCGCCAGCAGCCTCCTATTACGAGCCGGGACAGACCGATACGAGCAGTACTTC.

CDR3 region: CASSGGWWSTF. CDR3 bases: TGTGCCAGCAGCGGAGGATGGTGGAGCACCTTC. V is TRBV28 and J is TRBJ1-2, with D unclear. This CDR3 is 11 amino acids long. The V gene lost 6 bases and the J gene lost 13 bases, with 15 bases spanning the gap. The germline CDR1 and CDR2 sequences are MDHEN and SYDVKM.

The chain employs TRBV5-6 and TRBJ1-2, with 8 bases lining up with TRBD1. The length of the CDR3 is 15 residues. Germline V gene sequence: CDR1 SGHDT, CDR2 YYEEEE. The trim removed 2 bases at V and 4 bases at J, leaving 7 bases unmatched. Written as DNA, the CDR3 is TGTGCCAGCAGCTTAGGACAGGGTTTAGGCTATGGCTACACCTTC. It encodes CASSLGQGLGYGYTF.

The J gene is TRBJ2-7, the V gene TRBV10-3; D is perhaps TRBD2 (5 bases). There are 13 residues in the CDR3. Germline loops: CDR1 ENHRY, CDR2 SYGVKD. The V and J ends lost 8 bases and 1 base respectively, with 12 bases between them. In DNA, the CDR3 is TGTGCCATCGGCGGAGGATCTTCCTACGAGCAGTACTTC. It codes for CAIGGGSSYEQYF.

The V and J genes are TRBV4-1 and TRBJ2-7; D possibly corresponds to TRBD1 (6 bases). The V end was cut by 1 base, the J end by 3 bases, with 13 bases between. This CDR3 region has 15 residues. Germline CDR1 is MGHRA and CDR2 is YSYEKL. The CDR3 reads CASSQAPTGLYEQYF. The DNA for the CDR3 is TGCGCCAGCAGCCAAGCCCCGACAGGTCTCTACGAGCAGTACTTC.

V usage is TRBV4-1 and J usage is TRBJ2-5; TRBD2 matches at 15 bases. This CDR3 contains 17 residues. The junction had 7 bases not matched to a gene; V was cut back by 4 bases and J by 4 bases. In germline, CDR1 is MGHRA, CDR2 YSYEKL. CDR3 DNA: TGCGCCAGCAGCCGACGGACTAGCGGGGGGGCGGGAGAGACCCAGTACTTC. This sequence encodes CASSRRTSGGAGETQYF.

This clone was seen more than once but under ten times. This chain connects TRBV2 to TRBJ1-5; TRBD1 matches at 7 bases. The CDR3 sequence is 17 residues long. Germline CDR1 reads SNHLY; CDR2 reads FYNNEI. Trimming cost V 10 bases and J 7 bases; bases outside gene matches: 22. The CDR3 sequence is CATSSTRQGTRRQPQHF. The CDR3 DNA is TGTGCCACCTCCTCTACCAGACAGGGTACTCGGAGACAGCCCCAGCATTTT.

The V call is TRBV10-1, the J call TRBJ2-7, with 7 bases identical to TRBD1. Germline CDR1 is WNHNN and CDR2 is SYGVQD (reference sequence). CDR3 length equals 13 residues. With V trimmed by 5 bases and J by 5 bases, 6 bases remained unmatched. As DNA, the CDR3 is TGCGCCAGCAGTCGCATACAGGGGAACGAGCAGTACTTC. Translation: CASSRIQGNEQYF.

This clone has a handful of counts. This sequence joins TRBV2 and TRBJ2-7, with 14 positions matching TRBD2. The CDR3 is 15 amino acids. V was pared by 3 bases and J by 5 bases, with 3 bases of the junction left unmatched. Per germline, CDR1 SNHLY and CDR2 FYNNEI. The chain's CDR3 is CASSETSGRAHEQYF. CDR3 coding DNA: TGTGCCAGCAGTGAGACTAGCGGGAGGGCCCACGAGCAGTACTTC.

The CDR3 DNA reads as TGTGCCAGCGCGACTAGCGGGACTACAGATACGCAGTATTTT. It encodes CASATSGTTDTQYF. The gene calls are TRBV2 and TRBJ2-3, with TRBD2 matching 11 bases. The CDR3 has 14 amino acids. The V gene's germline CDR1 is SNHLY and CDR2 FYNNEI. V lost 8 bases, J lost 3 bases, and 4 bases stayed unmatched.